Given below is one TCR beta chain in context. Its antigen remains unidentified. Germline loops: CDR1 KGHSH, CDR2 LQKENI. The CDR3 runs 17 residues. The trim removed 3 bases at V and 7 bases at J, leaving 14 bases unmatched. A J-beta primer mix and a sample-barcoded 5' primer were used in a second PCR of roughly 7 to 12 cycles. A tag from a template-switch adaptor with 12 random nucleotides marked each cDNA molecule. TCRdb processed the 5' RACE reads anew with MiXCR; each CDR3 protein has one entry. The sample holds more than 700,000 distinct CDR3 sequences; 53% are singletons and the top ten take 41%. The data belong to a study of blood T cells in healthy people across ages. Overall study context: Template-switching capture recovered about one barcoded beta molecule per two T cells.

Study-wide results and caveats: Investigators treated diversity estimates from one million T cells as underestimates. Expanded clonotype shifts may have been confounded, as the donors had an unknown CMV status.

This receptor was obtained from a man of 80 years or more in good health. The rearrangement links TRBV18 to TRBJ2-1; the match to TRBD1 covers 8 bases. Sequenced sample: blood. This CDR3 reads CASSPGQGRVGGNEQFF. Written as DNA, the CDR3 is TGTGCCAGCTCACCCGGACAGGGCCGCGTGGGGGGTAATGAGCAGTTCTTC.